This TCR beta chain was sequenced during a study of blood T cell repertoires in COVID-19. Turning to the study itself: Specimens from acute and convalescent COVID-19 originated in the United States, Italy and Spain.

Assay used: immunoSEQ multiplex PCR; TCRdb lists only in-frame clones, some missing. The profile covers 250,000 to 350,000 clones, with roughly 83% appearing a single time and over 1.1% taken by the ten largest. Germline V gene lookup returns CDR1 LNHDA and CDR2 SQIVND (reference sequence). The CDR3 runs 14 residues. Trimming took 4 bases from V and 2 from J; bases not matched to a gene: 2. This TCR was sampled from a human donor with COVID-19, enrolled during active disease. The donor label of this sample is uncertain. V gene TRBV19 combines with J gene TRBJ2-7; 10 bases agree with TRBD1. The specimen sequenced was peripheral blood. CDR3 amino acids: CASSRTGGTYEQYF. The DNA for the CDR3 is TGTGCCAGTAGTAGGACAGGGGGAACCTACGAGCAGTACTTC.